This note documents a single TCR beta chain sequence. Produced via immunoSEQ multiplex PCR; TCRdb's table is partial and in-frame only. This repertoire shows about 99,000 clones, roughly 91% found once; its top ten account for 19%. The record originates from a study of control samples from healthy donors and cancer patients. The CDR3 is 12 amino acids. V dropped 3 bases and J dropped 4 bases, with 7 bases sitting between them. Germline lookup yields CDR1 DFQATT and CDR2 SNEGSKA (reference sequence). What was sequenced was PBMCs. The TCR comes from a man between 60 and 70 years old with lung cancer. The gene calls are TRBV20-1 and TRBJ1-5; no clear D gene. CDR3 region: CSASQTNQPQHF. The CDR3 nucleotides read TGCAGTGCTAGTCAGACTAATCAGCCCCAGCATTTT.